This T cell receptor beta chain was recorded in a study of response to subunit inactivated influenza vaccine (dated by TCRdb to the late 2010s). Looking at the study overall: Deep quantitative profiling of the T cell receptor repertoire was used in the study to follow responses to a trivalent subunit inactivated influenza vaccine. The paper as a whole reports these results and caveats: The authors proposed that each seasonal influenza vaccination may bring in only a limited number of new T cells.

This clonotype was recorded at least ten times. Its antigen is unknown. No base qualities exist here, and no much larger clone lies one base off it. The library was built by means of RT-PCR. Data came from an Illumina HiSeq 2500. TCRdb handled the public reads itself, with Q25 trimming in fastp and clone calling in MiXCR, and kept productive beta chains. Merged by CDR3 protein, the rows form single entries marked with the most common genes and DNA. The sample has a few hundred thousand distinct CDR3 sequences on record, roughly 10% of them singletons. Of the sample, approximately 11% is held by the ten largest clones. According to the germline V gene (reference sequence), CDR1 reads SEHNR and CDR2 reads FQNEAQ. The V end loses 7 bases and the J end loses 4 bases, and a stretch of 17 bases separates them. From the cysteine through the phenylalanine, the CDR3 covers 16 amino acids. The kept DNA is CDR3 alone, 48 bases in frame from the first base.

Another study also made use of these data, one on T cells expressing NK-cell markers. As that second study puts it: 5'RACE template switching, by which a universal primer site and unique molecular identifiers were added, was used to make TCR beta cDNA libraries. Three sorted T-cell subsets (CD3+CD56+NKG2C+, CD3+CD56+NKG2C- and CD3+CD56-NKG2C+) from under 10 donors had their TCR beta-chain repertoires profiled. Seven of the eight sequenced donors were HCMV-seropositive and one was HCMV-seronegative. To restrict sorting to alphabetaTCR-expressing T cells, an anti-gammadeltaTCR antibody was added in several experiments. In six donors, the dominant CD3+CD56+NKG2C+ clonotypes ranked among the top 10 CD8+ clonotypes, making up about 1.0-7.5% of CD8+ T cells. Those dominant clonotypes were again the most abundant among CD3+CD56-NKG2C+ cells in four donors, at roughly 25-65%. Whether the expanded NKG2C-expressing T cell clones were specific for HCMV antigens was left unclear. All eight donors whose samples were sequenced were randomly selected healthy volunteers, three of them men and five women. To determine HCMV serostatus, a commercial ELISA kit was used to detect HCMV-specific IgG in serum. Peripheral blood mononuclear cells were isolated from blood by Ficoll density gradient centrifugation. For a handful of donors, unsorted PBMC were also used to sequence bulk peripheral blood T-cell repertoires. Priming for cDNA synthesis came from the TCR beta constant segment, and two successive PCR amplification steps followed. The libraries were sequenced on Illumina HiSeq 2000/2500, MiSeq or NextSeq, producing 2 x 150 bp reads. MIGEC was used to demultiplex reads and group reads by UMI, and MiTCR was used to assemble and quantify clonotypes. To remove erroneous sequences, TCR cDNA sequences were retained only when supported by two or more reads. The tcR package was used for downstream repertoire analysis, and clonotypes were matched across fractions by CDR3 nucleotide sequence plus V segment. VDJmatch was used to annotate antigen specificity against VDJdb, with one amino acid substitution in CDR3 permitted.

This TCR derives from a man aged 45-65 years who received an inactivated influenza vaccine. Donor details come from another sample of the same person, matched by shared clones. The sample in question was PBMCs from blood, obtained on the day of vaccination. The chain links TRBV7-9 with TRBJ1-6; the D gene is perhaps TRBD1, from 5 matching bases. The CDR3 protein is CASKRSRDSYNSPLHF. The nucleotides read TGTGCCAGCAAGCGAAGCAGGGATTCATATAATTCACCCCTCCACTTT.